This TCR beta chain was sequenced during a study of T cells in Graves' hyperthyroidism and ophthalmopathy. For the study at large: Peripheral blood was taken when the disease was first diagnosed, before any treatment began. Study findings and constraints: Most expanded thyroid clonotypes above 0.001 also appeared in blood.

Amplification of TCR beta CDR3 regions was performed using RNA transcripts as template. Primed by the HTBI set, a first-round RT-PCR was run on the TCR CDR3. TCRdb recomputed calls from the multiplex PCR reads with MiXCR, one row per CDR3 protein. The sample shows 750,000 to 950,000 distinct CDR3 sequences, over 35% of them seen only once. Those patients with uncontrolled infection, other autoimmune disease, pregnancy or lactation were excluded. Thyroid ultrasound and orbital computed tomography, with clinical symptoms and serum thyroxine and TRAb, informed diagnoses. Remarks on this clonotype: The antigen is unknown.

The receptor's source is a man younger than 30 with Graves' hyperthyroidism. Sequenced: blood.

In DNA form, the CDR3 reads TGTGCCAGCAGCTTAAACAGGGGCGGACCCCTCGGCTCGAACACCGGGGAGCTGTTTTTT. Translated, it gives CASSLNRGGPLGSNTGELFF. The chain is built from TRBV7-2 and TRBJ2-2; 7 bases match TRBD1. The CDR3 contains 20 residues. CDR1 is SGHTA and CDR2 is FQGNSA in the germline V gene. Germline trimming cut 2 bases from V and 0 bases from J; bases unmatched to any gene: 15.